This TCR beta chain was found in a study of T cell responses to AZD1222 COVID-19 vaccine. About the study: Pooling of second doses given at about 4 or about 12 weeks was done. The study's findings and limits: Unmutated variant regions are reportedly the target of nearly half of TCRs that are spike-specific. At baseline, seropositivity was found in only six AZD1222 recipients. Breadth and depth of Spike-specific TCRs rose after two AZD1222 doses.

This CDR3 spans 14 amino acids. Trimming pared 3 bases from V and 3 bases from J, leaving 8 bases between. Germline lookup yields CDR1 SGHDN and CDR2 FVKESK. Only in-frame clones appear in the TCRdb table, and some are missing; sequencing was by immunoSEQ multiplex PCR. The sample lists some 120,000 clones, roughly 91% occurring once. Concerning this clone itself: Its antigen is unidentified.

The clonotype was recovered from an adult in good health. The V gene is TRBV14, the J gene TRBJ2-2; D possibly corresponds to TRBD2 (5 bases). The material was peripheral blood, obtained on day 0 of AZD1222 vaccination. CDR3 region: CASSQRAYTGELFF. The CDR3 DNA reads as TGTGCCAGCAGCCAGCGGGCCTACACCGGGGAGCTGTTTTTT.